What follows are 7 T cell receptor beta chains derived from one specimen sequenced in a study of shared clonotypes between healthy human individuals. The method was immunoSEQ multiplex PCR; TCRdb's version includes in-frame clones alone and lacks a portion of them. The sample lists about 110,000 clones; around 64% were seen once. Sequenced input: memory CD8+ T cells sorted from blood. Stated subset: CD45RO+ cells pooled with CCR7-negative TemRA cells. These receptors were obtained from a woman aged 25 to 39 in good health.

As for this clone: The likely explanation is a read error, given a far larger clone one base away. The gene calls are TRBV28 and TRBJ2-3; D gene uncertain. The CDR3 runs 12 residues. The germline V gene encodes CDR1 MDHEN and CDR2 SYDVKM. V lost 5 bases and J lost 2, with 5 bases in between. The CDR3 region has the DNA TGTGCCAGCAGTCCCCCCACAGATACGCAGTATTTT. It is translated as CASSPPTDTQYF.

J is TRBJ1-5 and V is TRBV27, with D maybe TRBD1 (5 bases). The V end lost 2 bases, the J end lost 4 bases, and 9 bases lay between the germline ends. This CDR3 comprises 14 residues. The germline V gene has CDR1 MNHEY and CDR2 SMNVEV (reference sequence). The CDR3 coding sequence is TGTGCCAGCAGTTTACGCAGGGATAATCAGCCCCAGCATTTT. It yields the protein CASSLRRDNQPQHF.

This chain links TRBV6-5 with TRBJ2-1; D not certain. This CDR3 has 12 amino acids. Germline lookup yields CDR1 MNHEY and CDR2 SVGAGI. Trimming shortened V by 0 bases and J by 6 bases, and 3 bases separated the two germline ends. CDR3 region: CASSYSGNEQFF. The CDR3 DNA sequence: TGTGCCAGCAGTTACTCGGGCAATGAGCAGTTCTTC.

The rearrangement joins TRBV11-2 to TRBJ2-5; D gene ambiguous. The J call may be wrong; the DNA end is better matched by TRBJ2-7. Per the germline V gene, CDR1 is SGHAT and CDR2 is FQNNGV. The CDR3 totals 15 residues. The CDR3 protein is CASSIPGSQSYEQYF. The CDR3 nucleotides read TGTGCCAGCAGCATTCCTGGGTCGCAATCCTACGAGCAGTACTTC.

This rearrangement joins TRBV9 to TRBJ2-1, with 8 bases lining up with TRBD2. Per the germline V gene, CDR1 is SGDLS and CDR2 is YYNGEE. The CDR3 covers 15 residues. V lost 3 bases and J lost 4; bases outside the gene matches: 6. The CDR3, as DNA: TGTGCCAGCAGCGATACTAGCGGCGCATACAATGAGCAGTTCTTC. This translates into CASSDTSGAYNEQFF. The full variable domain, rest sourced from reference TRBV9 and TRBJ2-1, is DSGVTQTPKHLITATGQRVTLRCSPRSGDLSVYWYQQSLDQGLQFLIQYYNGEERAKGNILERFSAQQFPDLHSELNLSSLELGDSALYFCASSDTSGAYNEQFFGPGTRLTVL.

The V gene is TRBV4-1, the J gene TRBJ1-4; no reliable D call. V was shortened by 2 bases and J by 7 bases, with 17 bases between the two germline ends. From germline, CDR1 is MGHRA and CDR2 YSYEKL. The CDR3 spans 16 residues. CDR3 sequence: CASSQSTGSGPEKLFF. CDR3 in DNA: TGCGCCAGCAGCCAATCGACCGGGTCCGGGCCTGAAAAACTGTTTTTT.

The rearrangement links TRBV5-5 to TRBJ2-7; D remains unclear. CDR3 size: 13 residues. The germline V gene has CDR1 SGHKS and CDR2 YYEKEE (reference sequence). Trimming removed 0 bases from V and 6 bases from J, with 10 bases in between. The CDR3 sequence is CASSLGYTAEQYF. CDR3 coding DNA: TGTGCCAGCAGCTTGGGGTACACTGCCGAGCAGTACTTC.